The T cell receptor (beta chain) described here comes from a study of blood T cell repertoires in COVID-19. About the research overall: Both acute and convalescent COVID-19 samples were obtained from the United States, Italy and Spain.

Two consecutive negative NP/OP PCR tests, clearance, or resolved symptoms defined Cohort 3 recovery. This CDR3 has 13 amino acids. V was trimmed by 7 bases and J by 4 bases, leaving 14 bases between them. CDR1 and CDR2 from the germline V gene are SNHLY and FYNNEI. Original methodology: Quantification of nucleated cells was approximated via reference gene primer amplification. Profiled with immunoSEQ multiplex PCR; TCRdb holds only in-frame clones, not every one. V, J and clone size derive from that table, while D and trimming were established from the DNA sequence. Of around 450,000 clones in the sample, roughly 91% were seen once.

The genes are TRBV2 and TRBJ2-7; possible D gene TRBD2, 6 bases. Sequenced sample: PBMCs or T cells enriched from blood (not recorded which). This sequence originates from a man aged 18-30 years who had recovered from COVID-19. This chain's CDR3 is CASNLAADYEQYF. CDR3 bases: TGTGCCAGCAATTTAGCGGCTGATTACGAGCAGTACTTC.